These T cell receptor beta chains were read from a single sample in a study of T cells in localized non-small cell lung cancer. The method was immunoSEQ multiplex PCR; TCRdb's version includes in-frame clones alone and lacks a portion of them. The data hold 50,000 to 55,000 clones, with around four fifths observed a single time. The sample was peripheral blood mononuclear cells, taken before any cancer treatment. The receptors were sampled from a man between 40 and 69 years old with stage III lung adenocarcinoma. The CDR3 runs from the conserved cysteine through the conserved F or W. Fields, in order: J gene, V gene, D gene, clone size, CDR3 DNA, CDR3 protein. The D gene is left open where the match is weak. Clone sizes are given selectively: once, few, many, or a class where the clone is expanded.

TRBJ1-2 | TRBV9 | - | - | TGTGCCAGCAGCGTAGCTCCCAGCCAGAACTATGGCTACACCTTC | CASSVAPSQNYGYTF
TRBJ2-1 | TRBV9 | - | few | TGTGCCAGCAGCGTAGATAAGGGCAGGCAGTTCTTC | CASSVDKGRQFF
TRBJ2-5 | TRBV13 | - | - | TGTGCCAGCAGCCTATCAGGGGCCAGACTCCAAGAGACCCAGTACTTC | CASSLSGARLQETQYF
TRBJ2-7 | TRBV6-1 | - | - | TGTGCCAGCAGTGAAGGCAACGGTCCCTACGAGCAGTACTTC | CASSEGNGPYEQYF
TRBJ2-3 | TRBV28 | - | - | TGTGCCAGCAGTTTGTGGGGACCGGGAGGGGGCCCAGATACGCAGTATTTT | CASSLWGPGGGPDTQYF
TRBJ1-1 | TRBV11-1 | - | - | TGTGCCAGCAGCTTAAGTGGGAACATGAACACTGAAGCTTTCTTT | CASSLSGNMNTEAFF
TRBJ2-7 | TRBV7-3 | TRBD2 | - | TGTGCCAGCAGCTTGGCGGGAGGGCCAAACGAGCAGTACTTC | CASSLAGGPNEQYF
TRBJ1-5 | TRBV5-1 | TRBD1 | few | TGCGCCAGCAGCTTGGATGGGACAGGGGGCGGCCAGCCCCAGCATTTT | CASSLDGTGGGQPQHF
TRBJ2-7 | TRBV7-9 | - | - | TGTGCCAGCAGCTTAGTAGGGGCCGCCGGCTCCTACGAGCAGTACTTC | CASSLVGAAGSYEQYF
TRBJ2-6 | TRBV9 | - | - | TGTGCCAGCAGCCCCCGTGACACGTCAGGTGGGGCCAACGTCCTGACTTTC | CASSPRDTSGGANVLTF
TRBJ2-6 | TRBV7-2 | - | - | TGTGCCAGCAGCTCACTATTCTCTGGGGCCAACGTCCTGACTTTC | CASSSLFSGANVLTF
TRBJ1-1 | TRBV19 | TRBD1 | medium-sized | TGTGCCAGTAGTGGGACAGTGCGCACTGAAGCTTTCTTT | CASSGTVRTEAFF
TRBJ2-3 | TRBV5-4 | TRBD1 | once | TGTGCCAGCAGCTTAAAAGGGGGCGGATTTGGGGATACGCAGTATTTT | CASSLKGGGFGDTQYF
TRBJ1-3 | TRBV14 | - | few | TGTGCCAGCGCTGGCAGGGCTGGAAACACCATATATTTT | CASAGRAGNTIYF
TRBJ2-6 | TRBV7-2 | - | - | TGTGCCAGCAGTCTGGACAGCTCTGGGGCCAACGTCCTGACTTTC | CASSLDSSGANVLTF
TRBJ2-1 | TRBV5-1 | - | - | TGCGCCAGCAGCTTGGAGGCGGCGGTATCAAACAATGAGCAGTTCTTC | CASSLEAAVSNNEQFF
TRBJ1-2 | TRBV5-1 | - | - | TGCGCCAGCAGCTCAGGGGATAGCGGCTACACCTTC | CASSSGDSGYTF
TRBJ1-2 | TRBV4-2 | - | - | TGTGCCAGCAGCCAAGAAGTTGAGTCCAGGGGATTGGCTTCCACTTATGGCTACACCTTC | CASSQEVESRGLASTYGYTF
TRBJ2-2 | TRBV5-8 | - | few | TGTGCCAGCAGCTTGGATTCACGAATAGCCACCGGGGAGCTGTTTTTT | CASSLDSRIATGELFF
TRBJ1-1 | TRBV7-7 | - | - | TGTGCCAGCAGCGCCGACAGTAACACTGAAGCTTTCTTT | CASSADSNTEAFF
TRBJ2-3 | TRBV19 | - | - | TGTGCCAGTAGTATCGGAACTAGTATCCTCACAGATACGCAGTATTTT | CASSIGTSILTDTQYF